This TCR beta chain was retrieved from a study of T cells in tumors after PD-1 blockade. About the research overall: No patient had prior checkpoint blockade, systemic immunosuppression, or radiotherapy within 4 weeks. Notes on the study in general: Peripheral recruitment is suggested, as some novel exhausted tumor clones were in pre-treatment blood.

V was cut by 1 base and J by 1 base, with 9 bases left in between. The germline V gene has CDR1 SNHLY and CDR2 FYNNEI. The CDR3 sequence is 15 residues long. Worth noting for this clone: Its antigen is unidentified.

Sequenced by immunoSEQ multiplex PCR; TCRdb stores in-frame clones only, minus some. Of 13,000 to 15,000 clones in the sample, 65% to 85% were seen once. The origin of this receptor is a human donor with basal cell carcinoma. The specimen was PBMCs, collected after anti-PD-1 treatment. The chain joins TRBV2 to TRBJ2-3; possible D gene TRBD1, 6 bases. CDR3 in amino acids: CASSEGTDRTDTQYF. The DNA of the CDR3 is TGTGCCAGCAGTGAAGGGACAGACCGCACAGATACGCAGTATTTT.